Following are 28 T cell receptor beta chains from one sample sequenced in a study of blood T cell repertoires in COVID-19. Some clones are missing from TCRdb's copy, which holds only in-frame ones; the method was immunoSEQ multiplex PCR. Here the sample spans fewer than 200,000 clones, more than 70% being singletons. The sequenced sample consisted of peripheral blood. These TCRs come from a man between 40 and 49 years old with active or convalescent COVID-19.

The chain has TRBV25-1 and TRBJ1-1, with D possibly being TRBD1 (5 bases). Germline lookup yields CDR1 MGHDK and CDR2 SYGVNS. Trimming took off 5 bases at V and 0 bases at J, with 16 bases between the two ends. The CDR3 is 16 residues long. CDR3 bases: TGTGCCAGCAGTTCCACCAGGGCAGGGATGAACACTGAAGCTTTCTTT. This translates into CASSSTRAGMNTEAFF.

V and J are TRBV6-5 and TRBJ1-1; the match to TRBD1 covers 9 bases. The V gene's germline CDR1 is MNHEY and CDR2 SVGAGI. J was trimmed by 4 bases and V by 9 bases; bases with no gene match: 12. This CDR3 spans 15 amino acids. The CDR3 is CASGDRVIYFTEAFF. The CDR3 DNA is TGTGCCAGTGGGGACAGGGTAATTTATTTCACTGAAGCTTTCTTT.

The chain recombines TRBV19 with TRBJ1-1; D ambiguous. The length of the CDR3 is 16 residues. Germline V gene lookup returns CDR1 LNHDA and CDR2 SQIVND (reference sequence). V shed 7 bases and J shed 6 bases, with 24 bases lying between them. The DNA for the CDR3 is TGTGCCAGTACCAACACGAACGGATGGAGGAGCGCTGAAGCTTTCTTT. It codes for CASTNTNGWRSAEAFF. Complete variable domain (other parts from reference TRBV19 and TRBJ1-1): DGGITQSPKYLFRKEGQNVTLSCEQNLNHDAMYWYRQDPGQGLRLIYYSQIVNDFQKGDIAEGYSVSREKKESFPLTVTSAQKNPTAFYLCASTNTNGWRSAEAFFGQGTRLTVV.

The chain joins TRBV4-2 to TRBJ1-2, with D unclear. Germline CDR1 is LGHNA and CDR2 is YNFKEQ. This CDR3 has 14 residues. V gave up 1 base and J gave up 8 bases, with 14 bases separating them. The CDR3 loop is CASSQVVVAEGYTF. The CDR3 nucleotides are TGTGCCAGCAGCCAAGTAGTGGTAGCGGAAGGCTACACCTTC.

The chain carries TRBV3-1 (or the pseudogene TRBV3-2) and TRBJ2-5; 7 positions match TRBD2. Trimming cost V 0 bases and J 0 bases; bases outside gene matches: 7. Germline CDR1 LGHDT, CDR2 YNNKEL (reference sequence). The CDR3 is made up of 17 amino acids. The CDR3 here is CASSQDTASGYQETQYF. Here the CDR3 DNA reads TGTGCCAGCAGCCAAGATACGGCTAGCGGATACCAAGAGACCCAGTACTTC.

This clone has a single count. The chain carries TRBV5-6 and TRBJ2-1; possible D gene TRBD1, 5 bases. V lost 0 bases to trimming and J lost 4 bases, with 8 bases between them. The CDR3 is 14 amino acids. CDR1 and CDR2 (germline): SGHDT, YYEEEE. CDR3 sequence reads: CASSLGGGYNEQFF. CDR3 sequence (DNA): TGTGCCAGCAGCTTGGGGGGCGGTTACAATGAGCAGTTCTTC. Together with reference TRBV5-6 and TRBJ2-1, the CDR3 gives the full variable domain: DAGVTQSPTHLIKTRGQQVTLRCSPKSGHDTVSWYQQALGQGPQFIFQYYEEEERQRGNFPDRFSGHQFPNYSSELNVNALLLGDSALYLCASSLGGGYNEQFFGPGTRLTVL.

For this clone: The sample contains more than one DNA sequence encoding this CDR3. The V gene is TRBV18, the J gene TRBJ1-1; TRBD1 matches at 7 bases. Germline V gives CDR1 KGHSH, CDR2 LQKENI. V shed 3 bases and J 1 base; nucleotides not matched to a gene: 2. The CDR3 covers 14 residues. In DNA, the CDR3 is TGTGCCAGCTCACCGCGACAGGGGAACACTGAAGCTTTCTTT. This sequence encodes CASSPRQGNTEAFF.

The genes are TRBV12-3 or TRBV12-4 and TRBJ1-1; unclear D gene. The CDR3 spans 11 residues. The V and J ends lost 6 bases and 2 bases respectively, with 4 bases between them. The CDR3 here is CASSFNTEAFF. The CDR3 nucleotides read TGTGCCAGCAGCTTTAACACTGAAGCTTTCTTT.

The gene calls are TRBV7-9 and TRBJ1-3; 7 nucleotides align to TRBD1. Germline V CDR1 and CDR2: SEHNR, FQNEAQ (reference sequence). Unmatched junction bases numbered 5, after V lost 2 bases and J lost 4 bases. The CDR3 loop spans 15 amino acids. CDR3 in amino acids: CASSLRQGSGNTIYF. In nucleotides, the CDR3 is TGTGCCAGCAGCTTACGACAGGGCAGCGGAAACACCATATATTTT.

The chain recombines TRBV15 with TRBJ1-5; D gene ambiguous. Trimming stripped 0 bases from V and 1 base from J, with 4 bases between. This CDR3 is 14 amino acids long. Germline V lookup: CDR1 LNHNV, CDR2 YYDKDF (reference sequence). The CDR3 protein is CATSRDVSNQPQHF. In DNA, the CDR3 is TGTGCCACCAGCAGAGATGTAAGCAATCAGCCCCAGCATTTT. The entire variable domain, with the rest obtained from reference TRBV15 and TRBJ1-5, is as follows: DAMVIQNPRYQVTQFGKPVTLSCSQTLNHNVMYWYQQKSSQAPKLLFHYYDKDFNNEADTPDNFQSRRPNTSFCFLDIRSPGLGDTAMYLCATSRDVSNQPQHFGDGTRLSIL.

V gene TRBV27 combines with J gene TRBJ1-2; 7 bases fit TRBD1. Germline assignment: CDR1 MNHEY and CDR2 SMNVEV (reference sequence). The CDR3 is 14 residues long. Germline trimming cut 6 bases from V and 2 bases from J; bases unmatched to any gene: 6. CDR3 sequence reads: CASRTGDSNYGYTF. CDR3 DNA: TGTGCCAGCAGGACCGGGGACAGCAACTATGGCTACACCTTC.

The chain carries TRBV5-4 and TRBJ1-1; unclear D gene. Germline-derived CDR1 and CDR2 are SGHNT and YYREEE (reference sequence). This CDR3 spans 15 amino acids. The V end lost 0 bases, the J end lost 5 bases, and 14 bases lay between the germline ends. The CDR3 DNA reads TGTGCCAGCAGCTTGGCCGCAGAAAGGAGAACTGAAGCTTTCTTT. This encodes CASSLAAERRTEAFF. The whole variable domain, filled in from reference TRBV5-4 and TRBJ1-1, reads ETGVTQSPTHLIKTRGQQVTLRCSSQSGHNTVSWYQQALGQGPQFIFQYYREEENGRGNFPPRFSGLQFPNYSSELNVNALELDDSALYLCASSLAAERRTEAFFGQGTRLTVV.

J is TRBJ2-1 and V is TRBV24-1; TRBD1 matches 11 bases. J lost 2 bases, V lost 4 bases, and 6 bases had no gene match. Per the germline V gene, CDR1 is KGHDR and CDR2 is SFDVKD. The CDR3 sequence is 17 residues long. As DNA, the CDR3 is TGTGCCACCAGTGACCCCGGACAGGGGGCTACCTACAATGAGCAGTTCTTC. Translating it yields CATSDPGQGATYNEQFF.

The CDR3 DNA sequence: TGTGCCAGCAGCCAAAAATATAAGGCGACAGGGATTGGGGAGACCCAGTACTTC. This gives the protein CASSQKYKATGIGETQYF. This sequence joins TRBV7-8 and TRBJ2-5, with TRBD1 matching over 7 bases. V shed 5 bases, J shed 5 bases, and the junction held 20 bases outside the gene matches. This CDR3 is 18 amino acids long. Germline V gene lookup returns CDR1 SGHVS and CDR2 FQNEAQ.

DNA for the CDR3: TGCGCCAGCAGCCAAGGTCAACAGGGGACCCTAATAACTGAAGCTTTCTTT. Translated: CASSQGQQGTLITEAFF. V gene TRBV4-1 combines with J gene TRBJ1-1; 7 nucleotides align to TRBD1. The germline V gene encodes CDR1 MGHRA and CDR2 YSYEKL. The V and J ends lost 1 base and 5 bases, in that order; junction bases with no gene match: 13. The CDR3 covers 17 residues.

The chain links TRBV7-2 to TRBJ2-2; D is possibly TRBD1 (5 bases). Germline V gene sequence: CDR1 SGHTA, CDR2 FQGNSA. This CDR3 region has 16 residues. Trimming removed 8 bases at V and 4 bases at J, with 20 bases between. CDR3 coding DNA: TGTGCCAGCGCTTACAGGCCCCGGACGGGCACCGGGGAGCTGTTTTTT. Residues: CASAYRPRTGTGELFF.

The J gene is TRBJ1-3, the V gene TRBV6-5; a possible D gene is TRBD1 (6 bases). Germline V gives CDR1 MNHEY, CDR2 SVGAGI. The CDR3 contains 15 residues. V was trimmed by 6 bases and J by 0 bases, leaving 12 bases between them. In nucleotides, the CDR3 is TGTGCCAGCAGCCAACAGGGTAACTCTGGAAACACCATATATTTT. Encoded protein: CASSQQGNSGNTIYF.

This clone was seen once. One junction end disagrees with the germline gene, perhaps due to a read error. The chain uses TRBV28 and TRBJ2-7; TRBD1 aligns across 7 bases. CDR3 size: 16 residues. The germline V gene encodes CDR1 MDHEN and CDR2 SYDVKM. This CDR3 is CASSSPARQGWSPSDF. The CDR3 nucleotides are TGTGCCAGCAGCTCCCCTGCCCGACAGGGTTGGAGTCCCTCTGACTTC.

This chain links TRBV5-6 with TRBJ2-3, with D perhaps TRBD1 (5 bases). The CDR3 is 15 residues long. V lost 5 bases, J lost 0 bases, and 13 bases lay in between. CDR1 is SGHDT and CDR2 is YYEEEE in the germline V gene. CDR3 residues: CASRLTGSSTDTQYF. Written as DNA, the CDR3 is TGTGCCAGCAGGCTCACAGGTTCTAGCACAGATACGCAGTATTTT.

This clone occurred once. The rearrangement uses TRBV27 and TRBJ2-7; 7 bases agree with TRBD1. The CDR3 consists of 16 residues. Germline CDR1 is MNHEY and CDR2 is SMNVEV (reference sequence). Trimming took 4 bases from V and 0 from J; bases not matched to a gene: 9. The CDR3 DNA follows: TGTGCCAGCAGTTCTCAACAGGGGCAACGCTCCTACGAGCAGTACTTC. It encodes CASSSQQGQRSYEQYF.

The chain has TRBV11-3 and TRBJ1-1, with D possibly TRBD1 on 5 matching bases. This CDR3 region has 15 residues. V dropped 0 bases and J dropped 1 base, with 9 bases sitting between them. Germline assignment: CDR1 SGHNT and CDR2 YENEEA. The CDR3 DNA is TGTGCCAGCAGCTTAGACTTCGGGGGGAACACTGAAGCTTTCTTT. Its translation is CASSLDFGGNTEAFF.

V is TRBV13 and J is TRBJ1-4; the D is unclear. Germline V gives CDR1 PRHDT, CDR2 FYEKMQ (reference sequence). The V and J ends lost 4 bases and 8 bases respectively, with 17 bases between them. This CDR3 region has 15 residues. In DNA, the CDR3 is TGTGCCAGCAGCTCCGGGAAGACCCCGGGGGAAAAACTGTTTTTT. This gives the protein CASSSGKTPGEKLFF.

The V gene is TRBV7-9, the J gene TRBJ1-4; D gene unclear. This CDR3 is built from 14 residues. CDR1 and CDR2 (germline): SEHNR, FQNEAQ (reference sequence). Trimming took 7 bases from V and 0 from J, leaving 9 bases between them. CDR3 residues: CASTEGTTNEKLFF. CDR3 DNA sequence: TGTGCCAGCACCGAGGGAACAACTAATGAAAAACTGTTTTTT. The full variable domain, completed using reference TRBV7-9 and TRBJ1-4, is DTGVSQNPRHKITKRGQNVTFRCDPISEHNRLYWYRQTLGQGPEFLTYFQNEAQLEKSRLLSDRFSAERPKGSFSTLEIQRTEQGDSAMYLCASTEGTTNEKLFFGSGTQLSVL.

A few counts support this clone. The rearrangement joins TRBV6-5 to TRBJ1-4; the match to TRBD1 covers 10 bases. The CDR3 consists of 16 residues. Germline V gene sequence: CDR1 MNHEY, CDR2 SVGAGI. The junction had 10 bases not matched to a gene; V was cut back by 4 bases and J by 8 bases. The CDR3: CASSSLTGTGDEKLFF. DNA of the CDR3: TGTGCCAGCAGTTCCCTTACCGGGACAGGGGACGAAAAACTGTTTTTT.

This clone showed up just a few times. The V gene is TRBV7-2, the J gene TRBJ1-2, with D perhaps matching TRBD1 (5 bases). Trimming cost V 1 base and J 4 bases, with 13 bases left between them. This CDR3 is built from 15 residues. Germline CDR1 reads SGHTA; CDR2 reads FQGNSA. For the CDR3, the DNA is TGTGCCAGCAGCTTAGTGGCAGGCCAGGGCTATGGCTACACCTTC. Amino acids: CASSLVAGQGYGYTF.

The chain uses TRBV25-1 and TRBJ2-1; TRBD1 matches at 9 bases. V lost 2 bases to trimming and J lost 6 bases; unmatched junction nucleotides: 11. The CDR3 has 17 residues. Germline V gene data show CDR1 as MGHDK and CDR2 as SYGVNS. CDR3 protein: CASSEGRFSGQGNEQFF. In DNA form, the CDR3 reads TGTGCCAGCAGTGAAGGTCGGTTTTCGGGACAGGGCAATGAGCAGTTCTTC.

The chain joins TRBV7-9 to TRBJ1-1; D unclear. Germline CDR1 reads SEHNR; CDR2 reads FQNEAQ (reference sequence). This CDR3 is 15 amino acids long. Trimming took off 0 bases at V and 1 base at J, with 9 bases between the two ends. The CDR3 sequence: CASSLARGTNTEAFF. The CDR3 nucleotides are TGTGCCAGCAGCTTAGCGAGAGGAACGAACACTGAAGCTTTCTTT.

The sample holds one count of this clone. The CDR3 DNA is TGTGCCAGCAGCTTAGCGCCGGGGACTGTCTATACGCAGTATTTT. It codes for CASSLAPGTVYTQYF. The chain uses TRBV7-2 and TRBJ2-3, with a tentative D call TRBD2 (6 bases). Germline CDR1 reads SGHTA; CDR2 reads FQGNSA. The ends were cut back, 0 bases at V and 7 bases at J, with 14 bases in the middle. The CDR3 has 15 amino acids.